This TCR beta chain stems from a study of blood T cell repertoires in COVID-19. For the study at large: The cDNA or gDNA used as material had been derived from T cells, B-cell-depleted T cells, or PBMCs.

This clone was picked up a small number of times. CDR1 is SGHRS, CDR2 YFSETQ, per germline. The junction had 10 bases not matched to a gene; V was cut back by 2 bases and J by 6 bases. The CDR3 is made up of 15 amino acids. Sequencing was performed with immunoSEQ multiplex PCR; in TCRdb, only in-frame clones are kept and a portion is missing. The table includes 220,000 or so clones, around 88% detected once. Clinical history as reported by participants underpinned cohort assignment. Sample: PBMCs or T cells enriched from blood (not recorded which). The TCR sequence derives from a woman aged 45 to 65 with acute COVID-19. This chain links TRBV5-1 with TRBJ1-1; TRBD1 matches 7 bases. Written as DNA, the CDR3 is TGCGCCAGCAGCTTTAAGTTTACAGGGGTCTCTGAAGCTTTCTTT. Its protein product is CASSFKFTGVSEAFF.